This TCR beta chain is drawn from a study of blood T cells in healthy people across ages. As concerns this clonotype: Its antigen is not known.

The CDR3 consists of 15 residues. V was shortened by 4 bases and J by 0 bases, with 13 bases between the two germline ends. Germline lookup yields CDR1 MNHEY and CDR2 SMNVEV (reference sequence). Through a sample-barcoded 5' primer and a J-beta primer mix, a second PCR was run for roughly 6 to 12 cycles. TCRdb reanalysed the 5' RACE reads using MiXCR and keeps one entry per CDR3 protein. The profile covers about 900,000 distinct CDR3 sequences, with roughly 48% appearing a single time and 13% taken by the ten largest. Study-wide results and limits: Long-lived donors had more naive CD4+ cells and higher diversity than aged donors.

This clonotype was obtained from a man between 25 and 39 years old in good health. The material sequenced was blood. The chain recombines TRBV27 with TRBJ2-7; D is ambiguous. CDR3 in DNA: TGTGCCAGCAGTTCAGAGGCAAGGGCCTCCTACGAGCAGTACTTC. The encoded protein is CASSSEARASYEQYF.